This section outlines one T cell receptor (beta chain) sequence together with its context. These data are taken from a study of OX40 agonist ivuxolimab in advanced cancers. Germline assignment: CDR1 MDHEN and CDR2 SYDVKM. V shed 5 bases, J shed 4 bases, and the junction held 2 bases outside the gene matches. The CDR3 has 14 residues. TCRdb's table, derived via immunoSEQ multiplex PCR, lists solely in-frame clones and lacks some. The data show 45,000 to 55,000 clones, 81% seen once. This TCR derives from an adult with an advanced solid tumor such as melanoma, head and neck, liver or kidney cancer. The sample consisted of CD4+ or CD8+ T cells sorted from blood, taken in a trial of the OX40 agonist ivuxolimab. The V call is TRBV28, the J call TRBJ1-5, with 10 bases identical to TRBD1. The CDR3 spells CASSVGQGNQPQHF. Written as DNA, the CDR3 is TGTGCCAGCAGTGTGGGACAGGGGAATCAGCCCCAGCATTTT.